The clone carrying this T cell receptor (beta chain) was found a few times. The entry originates in a study of blood T cells in healthy people across ages. Each donor had 7.5 to 10 milliliters of peripheral blood drawn. They isolated at least 6 million PBMCs from each sample. Primers used in a second PCR of roughly 6 to 11 cycles were a sample-barcoded 5' primer and a J-beta primer mix. Through a template-switch adaptor with 12 random nucleotides, each cDNA molecule received a tag. Via MiXCR, TCRdb re-called the 5' RACE reads, giving one row per CDR3 protein. The sample holds about 720,000 distinct CDR3 sequences, about a fifth seen once. Sequenced sample: blood. The TCR originated in a man aged 65 to 85 in good health.

The CDR3 here is CASRTSGSCKDTQYF. The CDR3 DNA is TGTGCCAGCCGAACTAGCGGGAGTTGTAAAGATACGCAGTATTTT. V gene TRBV21-1 combines with J gene TRBJ2-3; TRBD2, the table's D call, lacks a check against the DNA. TRBV21-1 is shown as a pseudogene. The CDR3 is made up of 15 amino acids.